Sequencing of this TCR beta chain was carried out in a study of shared clonotypes between healthy human individuals. Background on the study: Each donor's CD4 naive and CD4 memory cells filled three plates apiece, CD8 naive two, and CD8 memory one.

Trimming took off 3 bases at V and 1 base at J, with 16 bases between the two ends. CDR3 length equals 17 residues. Germline V gene data show CDR1 as SGDLS and CDR2 as YYNGEE. It was CD45RO-negative cells, positively selected for CCR7, that made up naive CD8 cells, with terminally differentiated effector memory CD45RA+ cells excluded. Donors, without exception, were Caucasian adults residing in Nashville, Tennessee. Genomic DNA of each subset was evenly split across several immunoSEQ plates. In the original workflow: Junction-only sequences produced by ImmunoSEQ had no quality scores, so filtering differed. Produced via immunoSEQ multiplex PCR; TCRdb's table is partial and in-frame only. V and J calls and clone size follow that table, whereas D and trimming were derived from the DNA. Of about 680,000 clones in the sample, about 90% are singletons; the top ten hold about 24%.

The chain has TRBV9 and TRBJ1-4; no clear D gene. Sequencing used naive CD8+ T cells sorted from blood. The TCR comes from a man aged 25 to 45 in good health. In nucleotides, the CDR3 is TGTGCCAGCAGCGCCCGTGAGGGAGATAGAACTAATGAAAAACTGTTTTTT. It translates to CASSAREGDRTNEKLFF.